The clone carrying this T cell receptor beta chain was picked up many times. This entry belongs to a study of T-cell reconstitution after alpha-beta-depleted transplantation in children. This CDR3 is built from 14 residues. Germline CDR1 DFQATT, CDR2 SNEGSKA (reference sequence). The V and J ends lost 0 bases and 5 bases respectively, with 13 bases between them. During its preparation, the TCRbeta library received unique molecular identifiers. TCRdb redid the calling of the PCR reads with MiXCR, one entry per CDR3 protein. The sample holds roughly 400,000 distinct CDR3 sequences; approximately 20% are singletons and the top ten take 3.5% to 4%.

The sequencing here drew on PBMCs from the stem cell graft donor, taken from the stem cell graft. This clonotype was sampled from a human donor who donated a stem cell graft to a child with acute myeloid leukemia. The chain links TRBV20-1 to TRBJ2-5; D is ambiguous. For the CDR3, the DNA is TGCAGTGCTAGAGATCCGCGGAACGGGGAGACCCAGTACTTC. Encoded protein: CSARDPRNGETQYF.